Each of the 3 T cell receptor beta chains below was sequenced from the same sample in a study of blood T cell repertoires in COVID-19. Method: immunoSEQ multiplex PCR; TCRdb's copy keeps in-frame clones and lacks some. The profile covers about 210,000 clones, with over 75% appearing a single time and around 4.5% taken by the ten largest. Sequenced sample: PBMCs or T cells enriched from blood (not recorded which). The receptor source for this set is a man aged 25 to 40 with acute COVID-19.

V and J are TRBV5-1 and TRBJ2-3, with TRBD2 identical over 9 bases. The V and J ends lost 4 bases and 5 bases, in that order; junction bases with no gene match: 14. CDR1 and CDR2 (germline): SGHRS, YFSETQ. The CDR3 contains 17 residues. Written as DNA, the CDR3 is TGCGCCAGCAGCGCTAGTCTTACTGCGGGGGGGCAAGATACGCAGTATTTT. Amino acids: CASSASLTAGGQDTQYF.

The chain couples TRBV28 to TRBJ2-1; 9 bases match TRBD2. CDR3 length: 16 amino acids. Germline values: CDR1 MDHEN, CDR2 SYDVKM. Trimming removed 5 bases from V and 7 bases from J; junction bases left unmatched: 12. CDR3 region: CASSGIAGALTNEQFF. In DNA, the CDR3 is TGTGCCAGCAGTGGGATAGCGGGGGCACTTACAAATGAGCAGTTCTTC.

This chain connects TRBV19 to TRBJ2-2; no firm D call. CDR1 is LNHDA and CDR2 is SQIVND in the germline V gene (reference sequence). The CDR3 contains 15 residues. Trimming left V 5 bases short and J 4 bases short, with 14 bases between. In nucleotides, the CDR3 is TGTGCCAGTAGTTTCCCGGGTCGAGGCACCGGGGAGCTGTTTTTT. Translating gives CASSFPGRGTGELFF.